One sample yielded the 30 T cell receptor beta chains listed below, sequenced in a study of T cell repertoires in cytomegalovirus infection. TCRdb redid the calling of the reads with MiXCR, one entry per CDR3 protein. The repertoire holds about 330,000 distinct CDR3 sequences, around a tenth seen once, with roughly 4% in the top ten. Sequenced: PBMCs. Receptors originate from a human donor in good health (CMV status not recorded). Some clones in this sample may be carry-over from other donors' samples.

The chain couples TRBV28 to TRBJ2-1; 16 bases match TRBD2. CDR3 length: 19 residues. The junction had 7 bases not matched to a gene; V was cut back by 5 bases and J by 0 bases. CDR1 and CDR2 from the germline V gene are MDHEN and SYDVKM. Here the CDR3 reads CASSTGTSGRASSYNEQFF. The CDR3 DNA sequence: TGTGCCAGCAGTACCGGGACTAGCGGGAGGGCCAGCTCCTACAATGAGCAGTTCTTC.

The sample holds many counts of this clonotype. The chain couples TRBV7-2 to TRBJ2-5, with 9 bases matching TRBD1. V lost 4 bases to trimming and J lost 5 bases; unmatched junction nucleotides: 11. In germline, CDR1 is SGHTA, CDR2 FQGNSA. The length of the CDR3 is 16 residues. CDR3 protein: CASSYYDRGFRETQYF. DNA for the CDR3: TGTGCCAGCAGCTACTATGACAGGGGGTTTAGGGAGACCCAGTACTTC.

This clonotype appeared many times. The chain couples TRBV7-9 to TRBJ1-2, with TRBD1 identical over 11 bases. The CDR3 is 15 amino acids. Germline-derived CDR1 and CDR2 are SEHNR and FQNEAQ (reference sequence). Unmatched junction bases numbered 6, after V lost 4 bases and J lost 5 bases. CDR3 region: CASSSGQGARYGYTF. In DNA form, the CDR3 reads TGTGCCAGCAGCTCAGGACAGGGGGCGCGGTATGGCTACACCTTC.

This chain joins TRBV6-1 and TRBJ2-2, with a possible D match to TRBD1 (5 bases). Trimming removed 2 bases at V and 4 bases at J, with 8 bases between. There are 14 residues in the CDR3. Germline values: CDR1 MNHNS, CDR2 SASEGT. CDR3 in amino acids: CASSEQGSTGELFF. CDR3 nucleotides: TGTGCCAGCAGTGAACAGGGTAGCACCGGGGAGCTGTTTTTT.

This clonotype appeared a few times. The DNA for the CDR3 is TGTGCCAGCAGTTCGCGACTAGCGGGAGGGCATGAGCAGTTCTTC. Amino acid sequence: CASSSRLAGGHEQFF. The V call is TRBV7-9, the J call TRBJ2-1, with 14 bases lining up with TRBD2. Germline loops: CDR1 SEHNR, CDR2 FQNEAQ (reference sequence). V dropped 6 bases and J dropped 8; count of bases not matched to a gene: 6. The CDR3 length is 15 residues.

V is TRBV7-2 and J is TRBJ1-5; 7 bases align to TRBD1. Germline V gives CDR1 SGHTA, CDR2 FQGNSA. J was trimmed by 5 bases and V by 6 bases; bases with no gene match: 10. This CDR3 has 15 amino acids. CDR3 nucleotides: TGTGCCAGCAGTTCCGGGACAGCAACCTATCAGCCCCAGCATTTT. It is translated as CASSSGTATYQPQHF.

The rearrangement links TRBV10-3 to TRBJ2-1; TRBD2 agrees at 10 bases. Germline V gene data show CDR1 as ENHRY and CDR2 as SYGVKD. Trimming cost V 2 bases and J 9 bases; bases outside gene matches: 10. The CDR3 is 16 amino acids. The CDR3 nucleotides read TGTGCCATCAGTGAGGGAACTAGCGGGATTTCAAGTGAGCAGTTCTTC. It encodes CAISEGTSGISSEQFF.

This clonotype was seen a handful of times. The rearrangement joins TRBV6-2 or TRBV6-3 to TRBJ2-2, with TRBD1 as a possible D gene (6 bases). Per germline, CDR1 MNHEY and CDR2 SVGEGT. This CDR3 region has 14 residues. With 5 bases removed from V and 4 bases from J, the gap between germline ends came to 11 bases. This CDR3 reads CASSNGQSTGELFF. Here the CDR3 DNA reads TGTGCCAGCAGTAACGGACAGTCCACCGGGGAGCTGTTTTTT.

This clonotype showed up just a few times. The rearrangement uses TRBV14 and TRBJ2-2; 13 nucleotides line up with TRBD2. Germline V gives CDR1 SGHDN, CDR2 FVKESK. The CDR3 totals 16 residues. After removal of 6 bases from V and 3 bases from J, the junction contained 4 bases not matched to a gene. CDR3 region: CASRRTSGGYTGELFF. DNA for the CDR3: TGTGCCAGCAGACGGACTAGCGGGGGCTACACCGGGGAGCTGTTTTTT.

The V call is TRBV20-1, the J call TRBJ2-3; 11 nucleotides line up with TRBD2. V was pared by 2 bases and J by 5 bases, with 9 bases of the junction left unmatched. This CDR3 has 16 amino acids. CDR1 and CDR2 (germline): DFQATT, SNEGSKA (reference sequence). The CDR3 coding sequence is TGCAGTGCTAGAACTAGCGGGAGACTTGCCGGAGATACGCAGTATTTT. This gives the protein CSARTSGRLAGDTQYF.

In this sample, this clonotype turned up many times. V is TRBV19 and J is TRBJ2-1; 7 nucleotides line up with TRBD2. The CDR3 runs 15 residues. V lost 3 bases and J lost 0; bases outside the gene matches: 2. Germline V gene data show CDR1 as LNHDA and CDR2 as SQIVND (reference sequence). CDR3 DNA sequence: TGTGCCAGTAGTATGCCGGGGGGCTCCTACAATGAGCAGTTCTTC. Translating it yields CASSMPGGSYNEQFF. The entire variable domain, with the rest obtained from reference TRBV19 and TRBJ2-1, is as follows: DGGITQSPKYLFRKEGQNVTLSCEQNLNHDAMYWYRQDPGQGLRLIYYSQIVNDFQKGDIAEGYSVSREKKESFPLTVTSAQKNPTAFYLCASSMPGGSYNEQFFGPGTRLTVL.

The gene calls are TRBV12-3 or TRBV12-4 and TRBJ1-5; D gene ambiguous. CDR3 size: 14 residues. V lost 5 bases and J 0 bases, leaving 8 bases between the germline ends. This CDR3 reads CASSVGYSNQPQHF. The CDR3 nucleotides read TGTGCCAGCAGTGTCGGTTATAGCAATCAGCCCCAGCATTTT.

This clonotype was observed a handful of times. The chain carries TRBV29-1 and TRBJ2-5; D may be TRBD2 (5 bases). The V end lost 7 bases, the J end lost 4 bases, and 10 bases lay between the germline ends. This CDR3 spans 11 amino acids. Germline V CDR1 and CDR2: SQVTM, ANQGSEA. Here the CDR3 reads CSGSRGETQYF. The CDR3 coding sequence is TGCAGCGGAAGCCGGGGAGAGACCCAGTACTTC.

This clonotype was recorded many times. This chain links TRBV7-2 with TRBJ1-5; 8 positions match TRBD1. V lost 1 base and J lost 4; bases outside the gene matches: 6. The CDR3 extends over 16 amino acids. Germline V gene data show CDR1 as SGHTA and CDR2 as FQGNSA. CDR3 residues: CASSLVQGAGNQPQHF. In DNA, the CDR3 is TGTGCCAGCAGCTTAGTGCAGGGGGCTGGGAATCAGCCCCAGCATTTT.

This clonotype was detected many times. The gene calls are TRBV24-1 and TRBJ2-1; D possibly corresponds to TRBD2 (6 bases). Germline V gene sequence: CDR1 KGHDR, CDR2 SFDVKD. V gave up 4 bases and J gave up 0 bases, with 6 bases separating them. This CDR3 has 14 residues. The chain's CDR3 is CATSDGSSYNEQFF. The CDR3 DNA follows: TGTGCCACCAGTGACGGGAGCTCCTACAATGAGCAGTTCTTC.

This clonotype was observed a handful of times. The CDR3 is CASSSSPGGGDNEQFF. CDR3 in DNA: TGTGCCAGCAGCTCTAGCCCCGGTGGGGGAGACAATGAGCAGTTCTTC. The rearrangement uses TRBV7-3 and TRBJ2-1; the D gene could be TRBD1 or TRBD2 (5 bases each). V lost 4 bases and J 5 bases, leaving 18 bases between the germline ends. The germline V gene encodes CDR1 SGHTA and CDR2 FQGTGA. This CDR3 has 16 amino acids.

This clonotype came up a few times. This chain uses TRBV5-8 with TRBJ1-5; 10 bases are shared with TRBD1. The CDR3 covers 15 residues. Losses at the gene ends were 0 bases for V and 5 bases for J; bases not matched to a gene: 2. Germline CDR1 SGHTS, CDR2 YDEGEE. CDR3 sequence (DNA): TGTGCCAGCAGCTTGGGACAGGGGGCCCATCAGCCCCAGCATTTT. Translation gives CASSLGQGAHQPQHF.

This clonotype has at least ten counts. This chain connects TRBV28 to TRBJ2-3, with 7 nucleotides matching TRBD1. With 6 bases clipped from V and 2 bases from J, the junction kept 11 bases outside the gene matches. The CDR3 contains 16 residues. Germline V gene sequence: CDR1 MDHEN, CDR2 SYDVKM. This CDR3 reads CASRTGQLVSTDTQYF. CDR3 coding DNA: TGTGCCAGCAGAACGGGACAGCTAGTCTCCACAGATACGCAGTATTTT.

This clonotype has at least ten counts. This CDR3 reads CASSDRDGGTEKLFF. Here the CDR3 DNA reads TGTGCCAGCAGTGATCGGGACGGAGGGACTGAAAAACTGTTTTTT. V and J are TRBV6-2 or TRBV6-3 and TRBJ1-4; maybe TRBD1 (5 bases). The CDR3 spans 15 residues. V was shortened by 5 bases and J by 7 bases, with 17 bases between the two germline ends. CDR1 MNHEY and CDR2 SVGEGT come from the germline V gene.

The chain has TRBV9 and TRBJ2-7; possible D gene TRBD1, 5 bases. The ends were cut back, 0 bases at V and 6 bases at J, with 13 bases in the middle. Germline CDR1 is SGDLS and CDR2 is YYNGEE. The CDR3 covers 14 residues. Written as DNA, the CDR3 is TGTGCCAGCAGCGTAGCTGCCCAGGGTCTCGAGCAGTACTTC. Translated: CASSVAAQGLEQYF.

The table lists this clonotype with many counts. This chain joins TRBV7-2 and TRBJ1-1, with TRBD1 matching 7 bases. There are 16 residues in the CDR3. The V gene's germline CDR1 is SGHTA and CDR2 FQGNSA. J lost 0 bases, V lost 5 bases, and 9 bases had no gene match. In nucleotides, the CDR3 is TGTGCCAGCAGCCGACAACCGGGACAGATGAACACTGAAGCTTTCTTT. It yields the protein CASSRQPGQMNTEAFF.

This clonotype was seen at least ten times. The chain has TRBV6-4 and TRBJ2-6; unclear D gene. Trimming shortened V by 2 bases and J by 0 bases, and 5 bases separated the two germline ends. Per the germline V gene, CDR1 is MRHNA and CDR2 is SNTAGT. The CDR3 runs to 15 residues. The CDR3 reads CASSDTRSGANVLTF. The CDR3 DNA reads as TGTGCCAGCAGTGACACGCGCTCTGGGGCCAACGTCCTGACTTTC.

The sample holds a few counts of this clonotype. V gene TRBV3-1 combines with J gene TRBJ2-2; D is unclear. Trimming left V 8 bases short and J 7 bases short, with 20 bases between. This CDR3 has 15 residues. The germline V gene has CDR1 LGHDT and CDR2 YNNKEL (reference sequence). The CDR3 DNA sequence: TGTGCCAGCTTCGGGCGGCGGAGCCGAGGCGGGGAGCTGTTTTTT. Encoded protein: CASFGRRSRGGELFF. Filled out from reference TRBV3-1 and TRBJ2-2, the complete variable domain reads DTAVSQTPKYLVTQMGNDKSIKCEQNLGHDTMYWYKQDSKKFLKIMFSYNNKELIINETVPNRFSPKSPDKAHLNLHINSLELGDSAVYFCASFGRRSRGGELFFGEGSRLTVL.

This clonotype was observed a few times. The genes are TRBV30 and TRBJ2-7; TRBD1 matches at 8 bases. The germline gives CDR1 GTSNPN, CDR2 SVGIG (reference sequence). The CDR3 totals 15 residues. With V trimmed by 8 bases and J by 3 bases, 15 bases remained unmatched. The CDR3 nucleotides read TGTGCCCTTATTTTCCGGACAGGGATAGTCTACGAGCAGTACTTC. This sequence encodes CALIFRTGIVYEQYF.

The gene calls are TRBV25-1 and TRBJ2-7, with D perhaps matching TRBD1 (5 bases). The CDR3 runs to 15 residues. Germline CDR1 MGHDK, CDR2 SYGVNS. Between the trimmed V and J ends, which lost 2 bases and 2 bases, there was a span of 13 bases. CDR3 nucleotide sequence: TGTGCCAGCAGTGAACGTCAGGGATACACCTACGAGCAGTACTTC. Residues: CASSERQGYTYEQYF.

This clonotype was detected ten times or more. This chain links TRBV7-2 with TRBJ2-3, with D perhaps assigned TRBD1 or TRBD2 (7 bases each). Germline V gene sequence: CDR1 SGHTA, CDR2 FQGNSA. Between the trimmed V and J ends, which lost 8 bases and 4 bases, there was a span of 16 bases. The CDR3 sequence is 14 residues long. The CDR3 is CASLRGGASDTQYF. The CDR3, as DNA: TGTGCCAGCCTCAGGGGGGGGGCCTCAGATACGCAGTATTTT. Full variable domain (remainder filled in from reference TRBV7-2 and TRBJ2-3): GAGVSQSPSNKVTEKGKDVELRCDPISGHTALYWYRQSLGQGLEFLIYFQGNSAPDKSGLPSDRFSAERTGGSVSTLTIQRTQQEDSAVYLCASLRGGASDTQYFGPGTRLTVL.

This clonotype was observed a handful of times. The CDR3 reads CASKGVGAGAYEQYF. The CDR3 bases are TGTGCCAGCAAGGGGGTGGGGGCCGGTGCCTACGAGCAGTACTTC. This rearrangement joins TRBV6-6 to TRBJ2-7; D possibly corresponds to TRBD1 (6 bases). Germline V lookup: CDR1 MNHNY, CDR2 SVGAGI (reference sequence). V dropped 7 bases and J dropped 2 bases, with 18 bases sitting between them. This CDR3 region has 15 residues.

Concerning this clonotype: One end of the junction is discordant with germline, which a read error may explain. V gene TRBV19 combines with J gene TRBJ2-5; D is unclear. The germline gives CDR1 LNHDA, CDR2 SQIVND (reference sequence). The CDR3 sequence is 15 residues long. In DNA, the CDR3 is TGTGCCAGTAGTATTTATTTAGACGGGCAAGTGACCCAGTACTTC. Translating gives CASSIYLDGQVTQYF. Supplemented by reference TRBV19 and TRBJ2-5, the full variable domain reads DGGITQSPKYLFRKEGQNVTLSCEQNLNHDAMYWYRQDPGQGLRLIYYSQIVNDFQKGDIAEGYSVSREKKESFPLTVTSAQKNPTAFYLCASSIYLDGQVTQYFGPGTRLLVL.

V is TRBV6-2 or TRBV6-3 and J is TRBJ2-1; D gene uncertain. CDR3 length equals 11 residues. Trimming left V 8 bases short and J 4 bases short, with 6 bases between. Looked up from germline, CDR1 is MNHEY and CDR2 is SVGEGT. The CDR3 spells CASGRYNEQFF. CDR3 bases: TGTGCCAGCGGGCGGTACAATGAGCAGTTCTTC.

Comment on this clonotype: A much larger clone lies a single base off, so this may be a read error. This sequence joins TRBV7-9 and TRBJ2-7, with TRBD2 matching 9 bases. The CDR3 extends over 15 amino acids. Germline CDR1 and CDR2: SEHNR and FQNEAQ (reference sequence). For the CDR3, the DNA is TGTGCCAGAAGCTTAGCGGCTAGCGGGAATTACGAGCAGTACTTC. Amino acid sequence: CARSLAASGNYEQYF.